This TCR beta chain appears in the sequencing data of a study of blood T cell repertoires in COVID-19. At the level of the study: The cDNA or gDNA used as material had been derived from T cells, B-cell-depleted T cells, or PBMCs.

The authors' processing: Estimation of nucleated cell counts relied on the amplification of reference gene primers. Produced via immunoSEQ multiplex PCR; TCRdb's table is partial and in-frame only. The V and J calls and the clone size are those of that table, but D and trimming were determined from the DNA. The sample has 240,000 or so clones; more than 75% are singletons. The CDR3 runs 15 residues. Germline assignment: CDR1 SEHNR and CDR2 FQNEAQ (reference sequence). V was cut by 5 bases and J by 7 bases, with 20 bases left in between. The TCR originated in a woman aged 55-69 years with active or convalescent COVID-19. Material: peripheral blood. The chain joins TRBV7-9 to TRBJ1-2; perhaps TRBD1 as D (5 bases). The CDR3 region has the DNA TGTGCCAGCAGCGCCTCCGGGGCCCTCGGGGGTGGCTACACCTTC. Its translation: CASSASGALGGGYTF.